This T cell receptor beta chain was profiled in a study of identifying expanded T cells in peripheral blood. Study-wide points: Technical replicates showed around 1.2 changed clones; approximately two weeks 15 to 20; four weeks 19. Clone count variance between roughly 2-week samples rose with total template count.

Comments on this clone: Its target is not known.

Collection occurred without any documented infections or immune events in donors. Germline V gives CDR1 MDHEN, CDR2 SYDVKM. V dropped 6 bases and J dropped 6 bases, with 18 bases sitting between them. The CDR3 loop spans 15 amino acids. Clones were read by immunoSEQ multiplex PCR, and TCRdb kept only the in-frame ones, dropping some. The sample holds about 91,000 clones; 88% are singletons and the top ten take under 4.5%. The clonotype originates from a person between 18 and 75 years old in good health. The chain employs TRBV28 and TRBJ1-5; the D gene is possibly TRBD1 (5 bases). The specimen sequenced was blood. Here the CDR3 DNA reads TGTGCCAGCAGAGGTCCGGGGGGGAAGTTTCAGCCCCAGCATTTT. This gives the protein CASRGPGGKFQPQHF.